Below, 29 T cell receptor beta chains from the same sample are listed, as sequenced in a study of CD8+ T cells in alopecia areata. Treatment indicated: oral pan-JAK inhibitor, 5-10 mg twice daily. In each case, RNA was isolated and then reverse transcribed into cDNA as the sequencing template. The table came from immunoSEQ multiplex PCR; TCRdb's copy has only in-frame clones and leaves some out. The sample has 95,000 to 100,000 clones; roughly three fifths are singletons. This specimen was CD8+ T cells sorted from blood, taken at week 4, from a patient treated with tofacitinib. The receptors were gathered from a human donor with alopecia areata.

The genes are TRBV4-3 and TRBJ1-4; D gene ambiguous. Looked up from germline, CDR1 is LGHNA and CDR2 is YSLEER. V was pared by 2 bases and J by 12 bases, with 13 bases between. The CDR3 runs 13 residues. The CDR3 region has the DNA TGCGCCAGCAGCCAAATTATGAGGGTGCAACTGTTTTTT. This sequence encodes CASSQIMRVQLFF.

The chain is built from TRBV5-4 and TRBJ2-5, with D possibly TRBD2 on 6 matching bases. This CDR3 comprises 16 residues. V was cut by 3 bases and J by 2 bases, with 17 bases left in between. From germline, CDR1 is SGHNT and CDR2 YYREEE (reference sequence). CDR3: CASSSPSAGKQETQYF. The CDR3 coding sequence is TGTGCCAGCAGCTCCCCCTCGGCGGGGAAGCAAGAGACCCAGTACTTC.

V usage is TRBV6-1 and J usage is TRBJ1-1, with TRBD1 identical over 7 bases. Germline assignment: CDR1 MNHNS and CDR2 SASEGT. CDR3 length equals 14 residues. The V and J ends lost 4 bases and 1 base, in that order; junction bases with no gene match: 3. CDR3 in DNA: TGTGCCAGCAGTGTAGGGACAGAGAACACTGAAGCTTTCTTT. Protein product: CASSVGTENTEAFF.

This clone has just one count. The CDR3 bases are TGTGCCAGCAGGTTGACGACAGGGGGCATCGGGGAGCTGTTTTTT. Encoded protein: CASRLTTGGIGELFF. The V gene is TRBV7-6, the J gene TRBJ2-2, with 10 bases that match TRBD1. Per germline, CDR1 SGHVS and CDR2 FNYEAQ. V was pared by 6 bases and J by 7 bases, with 8 bases of the junction left unmatched. The CDR3 contains 15 residues.

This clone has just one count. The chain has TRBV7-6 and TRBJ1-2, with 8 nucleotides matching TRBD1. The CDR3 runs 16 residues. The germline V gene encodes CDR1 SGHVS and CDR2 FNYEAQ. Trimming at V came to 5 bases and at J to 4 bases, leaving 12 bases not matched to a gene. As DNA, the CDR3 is TGTGCCAGCAGCGCTTCCAAGACAGGGGAGGGCTATGGCTACACCTTC. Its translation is CASSASKTGEGYGYTF.

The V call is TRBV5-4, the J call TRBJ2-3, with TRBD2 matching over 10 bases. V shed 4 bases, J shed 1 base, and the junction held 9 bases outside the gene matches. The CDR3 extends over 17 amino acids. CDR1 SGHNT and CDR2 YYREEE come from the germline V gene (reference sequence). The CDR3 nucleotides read TGTGCCAGCAGCGTCACCCTCGGACTAGCGGGCACAGATACGCAGTATTTT. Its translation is CASSVTLGLAGTDTQYF. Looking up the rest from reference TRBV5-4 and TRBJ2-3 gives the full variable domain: ETGVTQSPTHLIKTRGQQVTLRCSSQSGHNTVSWYQQALGQGPQFIFQYYREEENGRGNFPPRFSGLQFPNYSSELNVNALELDDSALYLCASSVTLGLAGTDTQYFGPGTRLTVL.

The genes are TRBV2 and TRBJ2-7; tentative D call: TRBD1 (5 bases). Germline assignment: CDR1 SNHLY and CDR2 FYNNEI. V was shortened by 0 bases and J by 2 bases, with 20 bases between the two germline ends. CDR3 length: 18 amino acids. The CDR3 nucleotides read TGTGCCAGCAGTGAAGCTCAGTCAAGGGGATTCCCCGCCTACGAGCAGTACTTC. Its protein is CASSEAQSRGFPAYEQYF.

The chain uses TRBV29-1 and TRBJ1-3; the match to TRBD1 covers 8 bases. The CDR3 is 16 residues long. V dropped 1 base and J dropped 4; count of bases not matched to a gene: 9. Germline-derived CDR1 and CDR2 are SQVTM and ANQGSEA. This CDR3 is CSVEGVIGQGGNTIYF. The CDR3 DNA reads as TGCAGCGTTGAAGGGGTAATCGGACAGGGCGGAAACACCATATATTTT.

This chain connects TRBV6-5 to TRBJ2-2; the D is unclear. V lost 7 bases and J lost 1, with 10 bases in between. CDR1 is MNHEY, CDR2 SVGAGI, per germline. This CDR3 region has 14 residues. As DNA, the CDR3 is TGTGCCAGCACCTACTCGGGGAACACCGGGGAGCTGTTTTTT. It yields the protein CASTYSGNTGELFF.

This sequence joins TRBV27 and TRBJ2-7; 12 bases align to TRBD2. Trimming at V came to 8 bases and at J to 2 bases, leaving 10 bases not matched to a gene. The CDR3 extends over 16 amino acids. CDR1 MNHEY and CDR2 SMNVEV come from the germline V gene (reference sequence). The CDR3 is CASCDITSGGTYEQYF. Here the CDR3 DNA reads TGTGCCAGCTGCGACATAACTAGCGGGGGGACCTACGAGCAGTACTTC.

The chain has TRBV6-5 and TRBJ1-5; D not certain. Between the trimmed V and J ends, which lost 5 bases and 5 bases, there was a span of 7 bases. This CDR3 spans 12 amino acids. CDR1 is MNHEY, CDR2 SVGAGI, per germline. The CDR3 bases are TGTGCCAGCAGTGGTGGTTATCAGCCCCAGCATTTT. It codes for CASSGGYQPQHF.

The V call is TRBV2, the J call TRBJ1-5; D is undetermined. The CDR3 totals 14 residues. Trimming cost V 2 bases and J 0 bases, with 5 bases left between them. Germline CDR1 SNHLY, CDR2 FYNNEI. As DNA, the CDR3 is TGTGCCAGCAGTGAATACAATAGCAATCAGCCCCAGCATTTT. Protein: CASSEYNSNQPQHF.

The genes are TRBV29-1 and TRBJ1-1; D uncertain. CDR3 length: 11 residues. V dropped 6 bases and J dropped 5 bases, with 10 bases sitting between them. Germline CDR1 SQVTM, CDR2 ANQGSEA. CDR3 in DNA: TGCAGCGTCCGCACCACAACTGAAGCTTTCTTT. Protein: CSVRTTTEAFF.

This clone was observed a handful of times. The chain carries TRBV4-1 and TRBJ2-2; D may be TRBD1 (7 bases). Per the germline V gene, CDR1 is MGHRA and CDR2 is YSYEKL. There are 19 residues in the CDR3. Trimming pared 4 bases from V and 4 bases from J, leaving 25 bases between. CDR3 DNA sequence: TGCGCCAGCAGCCCCCTCGGGGGTTCGCGACAGGGTTTCACCGGGGAGCTGTTTTTT. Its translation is CASSPLGGSRQGFTGELFF.

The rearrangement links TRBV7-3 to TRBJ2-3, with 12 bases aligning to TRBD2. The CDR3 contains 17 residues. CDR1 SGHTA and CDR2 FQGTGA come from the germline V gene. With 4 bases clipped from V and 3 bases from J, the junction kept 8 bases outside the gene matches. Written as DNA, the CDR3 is TGTGCCAGCAGCTCAAGACCGGGACTAGCGGGTACAGATACGCAGTATTTT. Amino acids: CASSSRPGLAGTDTQYF.

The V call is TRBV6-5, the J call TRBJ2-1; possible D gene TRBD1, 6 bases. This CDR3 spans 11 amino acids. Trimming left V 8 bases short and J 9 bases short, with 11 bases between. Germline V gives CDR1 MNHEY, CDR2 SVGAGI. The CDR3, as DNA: TGTGCCAGCTATACAGGGTTTGAGCAGTTCTTC. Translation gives CASYTGFEQFF.

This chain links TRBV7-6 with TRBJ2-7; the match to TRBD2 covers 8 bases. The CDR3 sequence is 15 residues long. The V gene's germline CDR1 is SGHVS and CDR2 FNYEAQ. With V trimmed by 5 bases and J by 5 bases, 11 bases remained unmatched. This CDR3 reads CASSDIGAGADEQYF. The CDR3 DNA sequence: TGTGCCAGCAGCGATATCGGAGCGGGGGCCGACGAGCAGTACTTC.

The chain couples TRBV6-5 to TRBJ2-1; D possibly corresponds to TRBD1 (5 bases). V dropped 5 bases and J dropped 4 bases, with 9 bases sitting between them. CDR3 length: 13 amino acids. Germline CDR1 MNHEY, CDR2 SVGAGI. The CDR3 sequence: CASSPTEYNEQFF. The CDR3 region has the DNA TGTGCCAGCAGTCCGACAGAGTACAATGAGCAGTTCTTC.

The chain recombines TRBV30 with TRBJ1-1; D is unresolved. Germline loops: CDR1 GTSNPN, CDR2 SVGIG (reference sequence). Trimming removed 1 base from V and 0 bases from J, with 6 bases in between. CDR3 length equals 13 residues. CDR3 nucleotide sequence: TGTGCCTGGAGTGAGATGGTGAACACTGAAGCTTTCTTT. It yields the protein CAWSEMVNTEAFF.

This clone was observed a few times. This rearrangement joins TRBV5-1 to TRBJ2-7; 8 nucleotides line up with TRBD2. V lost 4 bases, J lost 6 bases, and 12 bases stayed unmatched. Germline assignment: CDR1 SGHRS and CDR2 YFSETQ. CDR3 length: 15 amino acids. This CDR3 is CASSRGLGDRSEQYF. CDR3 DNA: TGCGCCAGCAGCCGGGGACTAGGCGATCGTAGCGAGCAGTACTTC. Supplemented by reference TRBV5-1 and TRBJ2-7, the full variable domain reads KAGVTQTPRYLIKTRGQQVTLSCSPISGHRSVSWYQQTPGQGLQFLFEYFSETQRNKGNFPGRFSGRQFSNSRSEMNVSTLELGDSALYLCASSRGLGDRSEQYFGPGTRLTVT.

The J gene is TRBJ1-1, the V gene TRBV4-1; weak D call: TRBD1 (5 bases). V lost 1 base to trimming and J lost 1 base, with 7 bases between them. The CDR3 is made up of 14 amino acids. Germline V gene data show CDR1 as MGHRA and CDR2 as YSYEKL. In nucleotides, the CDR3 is TGCGCCAGCAGCCAAGCCGACAGGAACACTGAAGCTTTCTTT. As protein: CASSQADRNTEAFF.

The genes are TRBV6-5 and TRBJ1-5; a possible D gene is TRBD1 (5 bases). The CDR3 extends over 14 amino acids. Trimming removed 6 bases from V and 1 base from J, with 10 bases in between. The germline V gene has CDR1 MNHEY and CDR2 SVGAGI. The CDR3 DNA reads TGTGCCAGCAGCCCAGGGTTAAGCAATCAGCCCCAGCATTTT. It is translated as CASSPGLSNQPQHF.

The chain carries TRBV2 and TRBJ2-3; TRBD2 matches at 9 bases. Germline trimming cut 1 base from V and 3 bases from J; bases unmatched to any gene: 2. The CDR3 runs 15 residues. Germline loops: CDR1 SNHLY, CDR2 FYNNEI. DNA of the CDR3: TGTGCCAGCAGTGAAGGGACTAGCGAGACAGATACGCAGTATTTT. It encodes CASSEGTSETDTQYF. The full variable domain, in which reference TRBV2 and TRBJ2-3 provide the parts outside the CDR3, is EPEVTQTPSHQVTQMGQEVILRCVPISNHLYFYWYRQILGQKVEFLVSFYNNEISEKSEIFDDQFSVERPDGSNFTLKIRSTKLEDSAMYFCASSEGTSETDTQYFGPGTRLTVL.

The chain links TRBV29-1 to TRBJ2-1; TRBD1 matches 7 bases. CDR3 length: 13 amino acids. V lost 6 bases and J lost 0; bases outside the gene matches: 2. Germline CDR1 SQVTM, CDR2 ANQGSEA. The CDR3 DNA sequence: TGCAGCGTCGGACAGGTCTCCTACAATGAGCAGTTCTTC. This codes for CSVGQVSYNEQFF.

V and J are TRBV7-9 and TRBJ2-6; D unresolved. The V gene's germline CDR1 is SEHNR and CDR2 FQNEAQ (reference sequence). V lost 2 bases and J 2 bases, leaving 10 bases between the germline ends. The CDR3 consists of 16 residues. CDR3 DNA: TGTGCCAGCAGCTTATTCATTTCCCCTGGGGCCAACGTCCTGACTTTC. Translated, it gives CASSLFISPGANVLTF.

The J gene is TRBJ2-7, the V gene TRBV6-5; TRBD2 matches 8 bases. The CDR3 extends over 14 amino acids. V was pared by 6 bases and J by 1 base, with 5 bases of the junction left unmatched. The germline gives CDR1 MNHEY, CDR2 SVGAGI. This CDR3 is CASSQGLGSYEQYF. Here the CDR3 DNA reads TGTGCCAGCAGCCAGGGACTAGGATCCTACGAGCAGTACTTC.

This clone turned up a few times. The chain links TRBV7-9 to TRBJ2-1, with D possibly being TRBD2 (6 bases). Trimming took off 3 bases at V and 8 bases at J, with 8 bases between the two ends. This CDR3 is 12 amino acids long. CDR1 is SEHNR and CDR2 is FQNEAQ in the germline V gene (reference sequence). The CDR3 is CASSFSSDEQFF. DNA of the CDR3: TGTGCCAGCAGCTTTTCTAGCGATGAGCAGTTCTTC. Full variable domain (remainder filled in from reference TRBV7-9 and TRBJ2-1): DTGVSQNPRHKITKRGQNVTFRCDPISEHNRLYWYRQTLGQGPEFLTYFQNEAQLEKSRLLSDRFSAERPKGSFSTLEIQRTEQGDSAMYLCASSFSSDEQFFGPGTRLTVL.

DNA of the CDR3: TGTGCCAGCAGTATTATATTCGCTTCAGGGCCTGGCTACGAGCAGTACTTC. Its protein product is CASSIIFASGPGYEQYF. The V gene is TRBV2, the J gene TRBJ2-7; maybe TRBD1 (5 bases). V was cut by 5 bases and J by 3 bases, with 23 bases left in between. This CDR3 comprises 17 residues. Germline CDR1 is SNHLY and CDR2 is FYNNEI.

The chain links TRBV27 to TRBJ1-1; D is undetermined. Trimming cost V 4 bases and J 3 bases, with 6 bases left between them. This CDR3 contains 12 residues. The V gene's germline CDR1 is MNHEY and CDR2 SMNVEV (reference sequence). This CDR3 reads CASSSGHTEAFF. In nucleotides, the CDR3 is TGTGCCAGCAGTTCAGGACACACTGAAGCTTTCTTT.